There are a few counts of the clone carrying this TCR beta chain. Trimming removed 6 bases at V and 6 bases at J, with 17 bases between. Germline CDR1 and CDR2: MRHNA and SNTAGT. This CDR3 spans 14 amino acids. This entry belongs to a study of blood T cell repertoires in COVID-19. The data were produced by immunoSEQ multiplex PCR, yet TCRdb's version contains in-frame clones alone and is incomplete. Of 60,000 or so clones in the sample, approximately 83% were seen once. The specimen sequenced was peripheral blood. This chain uses TRBV6-4 with TRBJ1-1; tentative D call: TRBD1 (6 bases). This clonotype originated in a woman older than 75 with acute or convalescent COVID-19. The CDR3 here is CASSPGGGPAEAFF. DNA for the CDR3: TGTGCCAGCAGCCCCGGCGGGGGGCCCGCTGAAGCTTTCTTT.